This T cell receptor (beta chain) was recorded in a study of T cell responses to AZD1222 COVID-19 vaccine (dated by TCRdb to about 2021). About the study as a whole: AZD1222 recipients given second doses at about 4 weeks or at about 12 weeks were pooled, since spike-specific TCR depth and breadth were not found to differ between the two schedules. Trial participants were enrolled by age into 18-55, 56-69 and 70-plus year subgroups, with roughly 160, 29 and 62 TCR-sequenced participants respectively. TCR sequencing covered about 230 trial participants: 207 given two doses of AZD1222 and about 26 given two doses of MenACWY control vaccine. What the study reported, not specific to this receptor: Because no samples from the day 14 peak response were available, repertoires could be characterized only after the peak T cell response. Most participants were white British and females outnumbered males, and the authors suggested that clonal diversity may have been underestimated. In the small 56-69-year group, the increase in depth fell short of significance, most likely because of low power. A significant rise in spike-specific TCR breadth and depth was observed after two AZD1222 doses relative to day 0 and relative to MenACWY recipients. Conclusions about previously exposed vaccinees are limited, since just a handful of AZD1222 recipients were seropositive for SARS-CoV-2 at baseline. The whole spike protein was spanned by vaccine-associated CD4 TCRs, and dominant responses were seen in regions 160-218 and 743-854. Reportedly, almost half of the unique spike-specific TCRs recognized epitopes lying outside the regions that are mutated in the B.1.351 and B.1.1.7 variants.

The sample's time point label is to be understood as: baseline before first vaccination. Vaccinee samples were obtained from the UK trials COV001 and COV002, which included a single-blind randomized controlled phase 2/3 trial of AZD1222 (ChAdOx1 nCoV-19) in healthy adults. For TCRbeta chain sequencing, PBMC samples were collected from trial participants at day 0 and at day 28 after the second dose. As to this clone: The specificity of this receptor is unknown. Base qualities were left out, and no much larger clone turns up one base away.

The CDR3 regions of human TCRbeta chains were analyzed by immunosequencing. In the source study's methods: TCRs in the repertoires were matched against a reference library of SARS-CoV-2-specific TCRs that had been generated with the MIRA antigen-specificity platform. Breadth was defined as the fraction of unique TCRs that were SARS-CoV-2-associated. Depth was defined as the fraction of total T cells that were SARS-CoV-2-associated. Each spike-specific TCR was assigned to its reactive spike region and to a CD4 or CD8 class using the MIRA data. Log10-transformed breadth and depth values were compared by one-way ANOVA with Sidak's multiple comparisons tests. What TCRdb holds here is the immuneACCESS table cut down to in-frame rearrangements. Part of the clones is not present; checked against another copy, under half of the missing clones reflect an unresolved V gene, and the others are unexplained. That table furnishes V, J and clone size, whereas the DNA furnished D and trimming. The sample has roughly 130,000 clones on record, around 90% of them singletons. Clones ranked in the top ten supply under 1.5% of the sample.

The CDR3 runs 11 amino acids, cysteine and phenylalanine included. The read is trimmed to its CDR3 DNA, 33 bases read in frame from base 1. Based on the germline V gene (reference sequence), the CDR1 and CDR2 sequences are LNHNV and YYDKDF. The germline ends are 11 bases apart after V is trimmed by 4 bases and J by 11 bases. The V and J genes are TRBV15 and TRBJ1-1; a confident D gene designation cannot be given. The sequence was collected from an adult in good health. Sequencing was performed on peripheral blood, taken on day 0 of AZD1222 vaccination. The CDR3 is CATSIGTSAFF. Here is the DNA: TGTGCCACCAGCATTGGAACATCGGCTTTCTTT. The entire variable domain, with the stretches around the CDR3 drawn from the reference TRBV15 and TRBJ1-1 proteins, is DAMVIQNPRYQVTQFGKPVTLSCSQTLNHNVMYWYQQKSSQAPKLLFHYYDKDFNNEADTPDNFQSRRPNTSFCFLDIRSPGLGDTAMYLCATSIGTSAFFGQGTRLTVV.